The TCR beta chain described here comes from a study of T-cell reconstitution after alpha-beta-depleted transplantation in children. Unique molecular identifiers featured in how the TCRbeta library was prepared. TCRdb reprocessed the PCR reads via MiXCR and lists one record per CDR3 protein. The repertoire holds 330,000 or so distinct CDR3 sequences, with over 9% as singletons. The V gene's germline CDR1 is SGHDT and CDR2 YYEEEE. Trimming removed 4 bases at V and 0 bases at J, with 10 bases between. The CDR3 runs 15 residues. This clonotype was seen a handful of times. This sample comprised PBMCs from the stem cell graft donor, obtained from the stem cell graft. The chain combines TRBV5-6 with TRBJ1-4; D unclear. The receptor comes from a human donor who donated a stem cell graft to a child with acute lymphoblastic leukemia. The CDR3 DNA is TGTGCCAGCAGCAGCGACCGCTCAACTAATGAAAAACTGTTTTTT. Encoded protein: CASSSDRSTNEKLFF.